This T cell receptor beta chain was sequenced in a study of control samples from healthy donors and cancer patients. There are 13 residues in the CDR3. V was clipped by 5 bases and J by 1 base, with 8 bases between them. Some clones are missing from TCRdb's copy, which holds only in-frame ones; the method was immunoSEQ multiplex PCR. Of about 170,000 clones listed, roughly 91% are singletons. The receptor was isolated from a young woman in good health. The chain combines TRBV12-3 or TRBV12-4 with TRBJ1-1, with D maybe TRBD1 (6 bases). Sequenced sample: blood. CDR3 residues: CASSRQANTEAFF. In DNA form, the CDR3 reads TGTGCCAGCAGTAGACAGGCGAACACTGAAGCTTTCTTT.